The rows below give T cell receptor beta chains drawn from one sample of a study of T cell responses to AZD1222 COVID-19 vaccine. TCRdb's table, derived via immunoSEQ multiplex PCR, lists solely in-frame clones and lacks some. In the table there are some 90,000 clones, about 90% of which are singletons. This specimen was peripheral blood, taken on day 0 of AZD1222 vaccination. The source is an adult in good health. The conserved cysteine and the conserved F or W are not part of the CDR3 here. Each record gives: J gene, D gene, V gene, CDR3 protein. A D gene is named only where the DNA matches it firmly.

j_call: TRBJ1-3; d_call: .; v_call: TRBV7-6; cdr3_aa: ASSLEADSGNTIY
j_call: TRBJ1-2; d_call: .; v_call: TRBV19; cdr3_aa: ASTIDGRLGYT
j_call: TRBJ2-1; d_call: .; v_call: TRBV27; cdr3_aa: ASSPGKNSYNEQF
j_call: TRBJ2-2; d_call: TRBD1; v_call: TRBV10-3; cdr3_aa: AISDPGQGRTGELF
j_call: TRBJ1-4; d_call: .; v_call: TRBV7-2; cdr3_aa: ASSLVMAVTNEKLF
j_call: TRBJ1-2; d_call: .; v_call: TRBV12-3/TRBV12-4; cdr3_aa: ASSSGNYGYT
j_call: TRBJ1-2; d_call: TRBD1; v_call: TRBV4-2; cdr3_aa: ASSQGRQGAINYGYT
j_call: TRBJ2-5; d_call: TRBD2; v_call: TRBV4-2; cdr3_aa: ASSQAQLAGGVKETQY
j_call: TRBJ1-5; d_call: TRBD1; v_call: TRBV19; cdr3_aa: ASSVETKTGRRQPQH
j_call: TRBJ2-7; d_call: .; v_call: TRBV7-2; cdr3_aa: ASSSGPPPGPQQY
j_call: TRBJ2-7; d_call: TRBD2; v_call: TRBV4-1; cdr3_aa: ASSQDGDSGLAGAPNYEQY
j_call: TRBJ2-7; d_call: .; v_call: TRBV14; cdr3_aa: ATKKGSDEQY
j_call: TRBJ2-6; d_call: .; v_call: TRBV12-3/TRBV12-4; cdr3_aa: ASTSSGANVLT
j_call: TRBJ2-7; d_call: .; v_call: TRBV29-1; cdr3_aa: SAGGGVAYEQY
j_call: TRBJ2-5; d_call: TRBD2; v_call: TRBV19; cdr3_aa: ASSIRGTSGSETQY
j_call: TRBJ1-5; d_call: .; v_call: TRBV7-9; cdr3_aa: ASSLYGGTDQPQH
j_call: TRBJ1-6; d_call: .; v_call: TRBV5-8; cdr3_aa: ASSFGQGATYNSPLH
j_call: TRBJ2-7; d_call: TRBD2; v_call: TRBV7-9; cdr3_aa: ASSSQGGSHEQY
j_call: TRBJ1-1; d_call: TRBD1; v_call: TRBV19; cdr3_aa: ASRGQGNTEAF
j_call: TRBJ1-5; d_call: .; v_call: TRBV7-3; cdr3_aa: ASSLNQGEPQH
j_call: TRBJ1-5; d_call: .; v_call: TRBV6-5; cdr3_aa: ASSDGGGNQPQH
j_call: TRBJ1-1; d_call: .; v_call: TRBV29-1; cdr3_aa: SVQGIFTDTEAF
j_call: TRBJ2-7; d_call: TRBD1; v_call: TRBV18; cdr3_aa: ASSPRTGGNGEQY
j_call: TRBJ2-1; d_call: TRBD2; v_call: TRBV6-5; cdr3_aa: ASSLAGGPDEQF
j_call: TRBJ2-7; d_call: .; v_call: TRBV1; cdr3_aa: TSSLGTGDGYEQY
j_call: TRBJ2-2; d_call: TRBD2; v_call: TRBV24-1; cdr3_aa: ATSAAGGFNTGELF
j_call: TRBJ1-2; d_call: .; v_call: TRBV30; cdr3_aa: ASKAGGQGYT
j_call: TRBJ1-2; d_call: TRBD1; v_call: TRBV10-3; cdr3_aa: AISEIPQGAYGYT
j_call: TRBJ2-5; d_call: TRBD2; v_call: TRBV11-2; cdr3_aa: ASSLASGLGETQY
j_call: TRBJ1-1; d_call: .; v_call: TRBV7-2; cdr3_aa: ASSSQLSTEAF
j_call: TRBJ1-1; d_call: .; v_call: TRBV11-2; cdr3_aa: ASSSRPGQRAAEAF
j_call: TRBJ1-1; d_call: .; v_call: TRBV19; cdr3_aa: ASSIRQVGTEAF
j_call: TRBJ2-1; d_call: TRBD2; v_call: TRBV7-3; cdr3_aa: ASSLMAGGNYNEQF
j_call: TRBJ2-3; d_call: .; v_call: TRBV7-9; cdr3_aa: ASSLGAGWAGEGDTQY
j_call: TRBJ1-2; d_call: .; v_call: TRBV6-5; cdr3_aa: ASSLTRSSSYT
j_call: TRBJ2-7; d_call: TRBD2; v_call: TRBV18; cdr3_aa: ASSSTGSGISYEQY
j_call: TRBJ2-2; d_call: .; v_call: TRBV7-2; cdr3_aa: ASSPQGENTGELF